The 18 T cell receptor beta chains presented below share a single source sample, sequenced in a study of cytomegalovirus exposure and HLA in healthy donors. A multiplex PCR was run with 60 Vbeta primers and 13 Jbeta primers. The data were produced by immunoSEQ multiplex PCR, yet TCRdb's version contains in-frame clones alone and is incomplete. The sample's table shows some 39,000 clones. Specimen: PBMCs. These receptors originate from a man younger than 40 in good health and CMV-seronegative.

The chain combines TRBV4-2 with TRBJ2-1, with D tentatively TRBD2 (6 bases). The germline gives CDR1 LGHNA, CDR2 YNFKEQ. V was shortened by 0 bases and J by 6 bases, with 15 bases between the two germline ends. This CDR3 is built from 16 residues. CDR3 nucleotides: TGTGCCAGCAGCCAAGAAAAGGTGGGAGGAGTCAATGAGCAGTTCTTC. It codes for CASSQEKVGGVNEQFF.

In DNA, the CDR3 is TGTGCCAGCAGCATCGGACACATAAACACTGAAGCTTTCTTT. Amino acid sequence: CASSIGHINTEAFF. The chain is built from TRBV5-6 and TRBJ1-1; TRBD1 might be the D (5 bases). The CDR3 covers 14 residues. Between the trimmed V and J ends, which lost 4 bases and 2 bases, there was a span of 12 bases. Germline V lookup: CDR1 SGHDT, CDR2 YYEEEE.

J is TRBJ2-7 and V is TRBV6-6; perhaps TRBD1 as D (6 bases). Germline V gene lookup returns CDR1 MNHNY and CDR2 SVGAGI (reference sequence). The CDR3 is 16 residues long. Trimming took 6 bases from V and 3 from J, leaving 21 bases between them. As DNA, the CDR3 is TGTGCCAGCAGAACCTTTAGAGGACAGCGGATCTACGAGCAGTACTTC. Translated, it gives CASRTFRGQRIYEQYF.

This chain's CDR3 is CAWSVRGTMNTEAFF. In nucleotides, the CDR3 is TGTGCCTGGAGTGTACGGGGAACGATGAACACTGAAGCTTTCTTT. This chain uses TRBV30 with TRBJ1-1; D unclear. Looked up from germline, CDR1 is GTSNPN and CDR2 is SVGIG (reference sequence). The CDR3 has 15 amino acids. Between the trimmed V and J ends, which lost 0 bases and 0 bases, there was a span of 11 bases.

J is TRBJ2-7 and V is TRBV18, with 7 bases lining up with TRBD2. V trimming: 3 bases; J trimming: 4 bases; junction bases outside the gene matches: 3. The germline V gene has CDR1 KGHSH and CDR2 LQKENI. This CDR3 has 13 residues. CDR3 in DNA: TGTGCCAGCTCACCCGGGGAGGGATACGAGCAGTACTTC. It encodes CASSPGEGYEQYF.

The chain couples TRBV29-1 to TRBJ2-3; D possibly corresponds to TRBD2 (6 bases). Trimming stripped 2 bases from V and 0 bases from J, with 21 bases between. CDR1 is SQVTM and CDR2 is ANQGSEA in the germline V gene. The CDR3 consists of 18 residues. CDR3 amino acids: CSVEYPVVEGRSTDTQYF. The CDR3 DNA sequence: TGCAGCGTTGAATACCCCGTGGTGGAGGGTAGGAGCACAGATACGCAGTATTTT.

The rearrangement uses TRBV5-4 and TRBJ1-1; D is perhaps TRBD1 (6 bases). V lost 4 bases to trimming and J lost 5 bases, with 15 bases between them. The CDR3 is 14 residues long. Germline V CDR1 and CDR2: SGHNT, YYREEE (reference sequence). The CDR3 coding sequence is TGTGCCAGCAGCCCTCACAGGGAAGGGACTGAAGCTTTCTTT. It is translated as CASSPHREGTEAFF.

The chain combines TRBV19 with TRBJ1-5; 9 bases align to TRBD1. This CDR3 is 17 amino acids long. CDR1 is LNHDA and CDR2 is SQIVND in the germline V gene (reference sequence). The ends lost 0 bases at V and 7 bases at J; junction bases unmatched: 10. This CDR3 is CASSIDEVGTGTQPQHF. The CDR3, as DNA: TGTGCCAGTAGTATAGATGAGGTTGGGACAGGGACACAGCCCCAGCATTTT.

This chain uses TRBV5-1 with TRBJ2-1, with 7 bases fitting TRBD2. The junction had 11 bases not matched to a gene; V was cut back by 3 bases and J by 5 bases. CDR3 length equals 16 residues. The germline gives CDR1 SGHRS, CDR2 YFSETQ. The CDR3 DNA is TGCGCCAGCAGCTGGGGTAGGGAGGGACTTGACAATGAGCAGTTCTTC. Its protein product is CASSWGREGLDNEQFF.

This chain links TRBV7-2 with TRBJ2-1; 7 bases map to TRBD2. With V trimmed by 5 bases and J by 10 bases, 11 bases remained unmatched. The CDR3 totals 14 residues. CDR1 SGHTA and CDR2 FQGNSA come from the germline V gene. CDR3 nucleotide sequence: TGTGCCAGCAGCCCCAGCGGGGTCGGATCCGAGCAGTTCTTC. As protein: CASSPSGVGSEQFF.

With respect to this clone: The same CDR3 arises from other DNA sequences in this sample as well. The chain uses TRBV5-4 and TRBJ1-1; D is undetermined. The V gene's germline CDR1 is SGHNT and CDR2 YYREEE (reference sequence). V lost 1 base and J 1 base, leaving 8 bases between the germline ends. CDR3 length: 14 residues. The CDR3 loop is CASSLPRQNTEAFF. The CDR3, as DNA: TGTGCCAGCAGCTTGCCCAGACAGAACACTGAAGCTTTCTTT.

The chain has TRBV5-5 and TRBJ2-5; TRBD2 agrees at 15 bases. Germline CDR1 and CDR2: SGHKS and YYEKEE (reference sequence). CDR3 size: 16 residues. V gave up 6 bases and J gave up 5 bases; unmatched junction bases: 8. The CDR3 DNA reads TGTGCCAGCACAGGGGGACTAGCGGGAGGCGGGGAGACCCAGTACTTC. Protein sequence: CASTGGLAGGGETQYF.

This chain links TRBV27 with TRBJ2-3, with TRBD1 matching over 9 bases. Germline loops: CDR1 MNHEY, CDR2 SMNVEV (reference sequence). This CDR3 comprises 16 residues. The trim removed 3 bases at V and 3 bases at J, leaving 7 bases unmatched. The CDR3 bases are TGTGCCAGCAGTTTCCAAGGGACAGGGAAAACAGATACGCAGTATTTT. Translating gives CASSFQGTGKTDTQYF.

The V gene is TRBV7-8, the J gene TRBJ2-7, with 12 bases identical to TRBD1. V lost 3 bases to trimming and J lost 2 bases; unmatched junction nucleotides: 5. The CDR3 length is 16 residues. Germline V gene data show CDR1 as SGHVS and CDR2 as FQNEAQ. CDR3 in amino acids: CASSFSGTGGPYEQYF. For the CDR3, the DNA is TGTGCCAGCAGCTTTTCCGGGACAGGGGGCCCCTACGAGCAGTACTTC.

The gene calls are TRBV7-9 and TRBJ1-1; D is unresolved. CDR1 and CDR2 from the germline V gene are SEHNR and FQNEAQ (reference sequence). V was cut by 6 bases and J by 1 base, with 9 bases left in between. The CDR3 runs 13 residues. For the CDR3, the DNA is TGTGCCAGCAGTTTCGGCGGGAACACTGAAGCTTTCTTT. The encoded protein is CASSFGGNTEAFF.

The rearrangement joins TRBV28 to TRBJ1-2; the match to TRBD1 covers 7 bases. Germline V lookup: CDR1 MDHEN, CDR2 SYDVKM. This CDR3 is built from 14 residues. After removal of 6 bases from V and 2 bases from J, the junction contained 6 bases not matched to a gene. CDR3: CASRAEQGNYGYTF. CDR3 bases: TGTGCCAGCAGAGCGGAACAGGGGAACTATGGCTACACCTTC.

The genes are TRBV5-1 and TRBJ1-1, with TRBD1 as a possible D gene (5 bases). This CDR3 has 16 residues. Per the germline V gene, CDR1 is SGHRS and CDR2 is YFSETQ. The V end lost 0 bases, the J end lost 3 bases, and 15 bases lay between the germline ends. In nucleotides, the CDR3 is TGCGCCAGCAGCTTGGATGGCCACCAAGGGGACACTGAAGCTTTCTTT. The encoded protein is CASSLDGHQGDTEAFF.

The chain has TRBV2 and TRBJ1-1; the match to TRBD1 covers 8 bases. V lost 10 bases, J lost 1 base, and 5 bases stayed unmatched. The CDR3 contains 13 residues. Germline CDR1 reads SNHLY; CDR2 reads FYNNEI. CDR3 region: CAIHRGRNTEAFF. CDR3 nucleotides: TGTGCCATTCACAGGGGGAGGAACACTGAAGCTTTCTTT.